The 2 T cell receptor beta chains below all came from one sample that was sequenced in a study of blood T cells in healthy people across ages. For the second PCR, which ran for about 6 to 11 cycles, a sample-barcoded 5' primer and a J-beta primer mix were used. TCRdb passed the 5' RACE reads through MiXCR, listing each CDR3 protein once. Among 600,000 to 850,000 distinct CDR3 sequences listed, 25% were seen once. The sample also formed part of further work on T cells of mothers and their children.

Sequencing was done on a sample of blood. These receptors came from a boy between 10 and 17 years old in good health.

This clonotype has a handful of counts. This chain uses TRBV20-1 with TRBJ2-1; TRBD2 matches 7 bases. Germline values: CDR1 DFQATT, CDR2 SNEGSKA (reference sequence). The CDR3 has 15 residues. V lost 0 bases, J lost 2 bases, and 4 bases stayed unmatched. The CDR3 is CSARDVGGAYNEQFF. The CDR3 nucleotides read TGCAGTGCTAGAGATGTTGGGGGGGCCTACAATGAGCAGTTCTTC.

A note on this clonotype: The junction differs from germline at one of its ends, possibly a read error. The chain couples TRBV4-1 to TRBJ2-5; perhaps TRBD2 as D (6 bases). Germline CDR1 and CDR2: MGHRA and YSYEKL. The CDR3 is 16 amino acids. CDR3 in DNA: TGCGCCAGCAGCCAAGAACCTGCGGAGGGCCTAGAGACCCGGTACTTC. This gives the protein CASSQEPAEGLETRYF.